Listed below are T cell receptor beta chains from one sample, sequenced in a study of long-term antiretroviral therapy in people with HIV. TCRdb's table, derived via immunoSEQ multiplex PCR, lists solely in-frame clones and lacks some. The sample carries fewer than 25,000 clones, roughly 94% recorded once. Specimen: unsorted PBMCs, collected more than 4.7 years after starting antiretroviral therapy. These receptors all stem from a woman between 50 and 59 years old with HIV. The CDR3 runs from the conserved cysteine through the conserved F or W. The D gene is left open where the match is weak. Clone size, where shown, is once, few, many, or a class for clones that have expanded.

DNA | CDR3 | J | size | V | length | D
TGTGCCAGCAGCTTAGCGTCCAGGGAAGAGACCCAGTACTTC | CASSLASREETQYF | TRBJ2-5 | . | TRBV7-9 | 14 | .
TGCGCCAGCAGCCAAGAAGGAGGGGTAGGATTTGTGGTCTATGGCTACACCTTC | CASSQEGGVGFVVYGYTF | TRBJ1-2 | . | TRBV4-1 | 18 | .
TGCGCCAGCAAAAGGGAGGATAGCTCCTACGAGCAGTACTTC | CASKREDSSYEQYF | TRBJ2-7 | . | TRBV5-1 | 14 | .
TGTGCCAGCAGCGTAGTTCAGCATAGGTTATCTGGGGCCAACGTCCTGACTTTC | CASSVVQHRLSGANVLTF | TRBJ2-6 | . | TRBV9 | 18 | .
TGTGCCAGCAGCTTTACCGGGACTAGCGGGAGCTACAATGAGCAGTTCTTC | CASSFTGTSGSYNEQFF | TRBJ2-1 | . | TRBV11-3 | 17 | TRBD2
TGTGCCAGCAGCCCCGGGAGGAGCTCCTACAATGAGCAGTTCTTC | CASSPGRSSYNEQFF | TRBJ2-1 | . | TRBV7-9 | 15 | TRBD2
TGTGCCAGCAAGGGACCAGGGACTGTGAACACTGAAGCTTTCTTT | CASKGPGTVNTEAFF | TRBJ1-1 | . | TRBV25-1 | 15 | .
TGTGCCAGCAGCCCTTCCTATGGCTACACCTTC | CASSPSYGYTF | TRBJ1-2 | once | TRBV6-1 | 11 | .
TGTGCCAGCAGCTTAGTAACCGGGGCCCCCTACGAGCAGTACTTC | CASSLVTGAPYEQYF | TRBJ2-7 | few | TRBV11-2 | 15 | .
TGTGCCAGCAGCTTAGGTAGCGGTCGTCACGAGCAGTACTTC | CASSLGSGRHEQYF | TRBJ2-7 | . | TRBV7-2 | 14 | .
TGTGCCAGCAGTACTGAGCGGCCGGCTTGGGGCGAGCAGTACTTC | CASSTERPAWGEQYF | TRBJ2-7 | . | TRBV2 | 15 | .